The clone carrying this T cell receptor (beta chain) was detected many times. This table comes from immunoSEQ multiplex PCR, and its TCRdb copy is limited to in-frame clones, with some not included. This sample has about 92,000 clones, with around 68% found just once. This record belongs to a study of shared clonotypes between healthy human individuals. The TCR originated in a man younger than 40 in good health. Sequenced sample: memory CD8+ T cells sorted from blood. Subset: CD45RO+ cells pooled with CCR7-negative TemRA cells.

Here the CDR3 DNA reads TGTGCCAGCAGCCAAGATTTCGGCTTCGCCGGGGAGCTGTTTTTT. Amino acids: CASSQDFGFAGELFF. V is TRBV14 and J is TRBJ2-2; D ambiguous. CDR1 SGHDN and CDR2 FVKESK come from the germline V gene. The CDR3 contains 15 residues. V was trimmed by 0 bases and J by 6 bases, leaving 11 bases between them.